This TCR beta chain originates from a study of cytomegalovirus exposure and HLA in healthy donors. Whole-study findings and limits: It was confirmed in vitro that a few of the CMV-associated chains were specific for CMV antigens. Cytomegalovirus association was listed for about 150 TCR beta chains. For most subjects, TCR beta sequences were reported to predict HLA-A and HLA-B alleles with accuracy.

This CDR3 comprises 15 residues. Germline CDR1 GTSNPN, CDR2 SVGIG (reference sequence). The J segment lost 4 bases and the V segment lost 3 bases, leaving 6 bases of the junction unmatched. Healthy bone marrow donors formed the donor group. The PCR had 60 Vbeta and 13 Jbeta primers. TCRdb's table, derived via immunoSEQ multiplex PCR, lists solely in-frame clones and lacks some. The table includes some 200,000 clones, 75% to 80% detected once. About this clone itself: Its antigen remains unknown.

The TCR comes from a man between 18 and 35 years old in good health and CMV-seronegative. The sequenced sample was PBMCs. The rearrangement links TRBV30 to TRBJ1-1; 12 bases fit TRBD1. CDR3 region: CAWSPGQGASTEAFF. The CDR3 nucleotides are TGTGCCTGGAGCCCGGGACAGGGGGCAAGCACTGAAGCTTTCTTT.